The clone carrying this T cell receptor beta chain showed up just once. Its specificity is not known. This specimen comes from a study of T cell responses to AZD1222 COVID-19 vaccine. The study's findings and limits: Baseline seropositives among AZD1222 recipients totaled only six or seven. The sample set comprised mostly white British donors with more females, and clonal diversity was possibly underestimated.

This CDR3 is built from 18 residues. V lost 1 base, J lost 7 bases, and 13 bases stayed unmatched. The germline V gene encodes CDR1 SGHDN and CDR2 FVKESK. Some clones are missing from TCRdb's copy, which holds only in-frame ones; the method was immunoSEQ multiplex PCR. The data hold tens of thousands of clones, with roughly 89% observed a single time. Source: peripheral blood, taken on day 0 of MenACWY control vaccination. This receptor was taken from an adult in good health. The J gene is TRBJ1-2, the V gene TRBV14; TRBD1 aligns across 12 bases. The DNA for the CDR3 is TGTGCCAGCAGCCAAGCATCGTGGCGGGGACAGGGGGCGCTTGGCTACACCTTC. This gives the protein CASSQASWRGQGALGYTF.